The 10 T cell receptor beta chains below all came from one sample that was sequenced in a study of CD8 T cells in ankylosing spondylitis. TCRdb analysed the 5' RACE reads with MiXCR anew, one entry per CDR3 protein. The sample records 250,000 to 400,000 distinct CDR3 sequences, around 10% being singletons. Sequenced: blood, either unsorted or a sorted T cell fraction (not recorded which). The receptors were gathered from a female donor with ankylosing spondylitis or in good health (not recorded which).

V usage is TRBV6-1 and J usage is TRBJ1-1; D gene unclear. CDR1 is MNHNS, CDR2 SASEGT, per germline. V lost 8 bases and J 4 bases, leaving 14 bases between the germline ends. This CDR3 is 13 amino acids long. This CDR3 is CASRRVPGTEAFF. For the CDR3, the DNA is TGTGCCAGCCGCCGGGTCCCCGGCACTGAAGCTTTCTTT.

This clonotype has just a few counts. This chain links TRBV5-1 with TRBJ2-1; D might be TRBD1 or TRBD2, each matching 5 bases. CDR1 is SGHRS, CDR2 YFSETQ, per germline. Trimming pared 2 bases from V and 6 bases from J, leaving 12 bases between. The CDR3 covers 14 residues. The CDR3 coding sequence is TGCGCCAGCAGCTTTGGCCATGGGGGCAATGAGCAGTTCTTC. Translated: CASSFGHGGNEQFF.

This clonotype occurred many times. V is TRBV18 and J is TRBJ2-5; D ambiguous. This CDR3 comprises 13 residues. Germline values: CDR1 KGHSH, CDR2 LQKENI. Trimming cost V 2 bases and J 0 bases, with 4 bases left between them. CDR3 bases: TGTGCCAGCTCACCAGGAAACCAAGAGACCCAGTACTTC. Amino acid sequence: CASSPGNQETQYF.

This clonotype was observed a handful of times. The rearrangement links TRBV5-1 to TRBJ1-1; 8 bases are shared with TRBD1. The CDR3 length is 18 residues. CDR1 and CDR2 (germline): SGHRS, YFSETQ. V trimming: 3 bases; J trimming: 5 bases; junction bases outside the gene matches: 18. CDR3 bases: TGCGCCAGCAGCTCACCGGGTGGGCAGGGGGCTAAGAGGACTGAAGCTTTCTTT. This translates into CASSSPGGQGAKRTEAFF.

This clonotype appeared a few times. This chain links TRBV11-2 with TRBJ1-6; D gene uncertain. CDR3 length equals 15 residues. The V end was cut by 4 bases, the J end by 9 bases, with 16 bases between. The germline V gene encodes CDR1 SGHAT and CDR2 FQNNGV. The chain's CDR3 is CASSWEASAGSPLHF. CDR3 nucleotides: TGTGCCAGCAGCTGGGAAGCTAGCGCGGGTTCACCCCTCCACTTT.

This clonotype was seen a few times. The V and J genes are TRBV3-1 and TRBJ1-6; 8 bases are a match to TRBD1. The germline V gene encodes CDR1 LGHDT and CDR2 YNNKEL (reference sequence). V gave up 1 base and J gave up 4 bases; unmatched junction bases: 0. This CDR3 contains 15 residues. CDR3 region: CASSQGTGYNSPLHF. In DNA, the CDR3 is TGTGCCAGCAGCCAAGGGACAGGGTATAATTCACCCCTCCACTTT.

Remarks on this clonotype: Relative to the germline gene, one junction end is altered; a read error may explain this. The V and J genes are TRBV5-1 and TRBJ2-1; D is perhaps TRBD1 (6 bases). The CDR3 is 13 residues long. CDR1 is SGHRS and CDR2 is YFSETQ in the germline V gene. This chain's CDR3 is CARSPWTENEQFF. The CDR3 coding sequence is TGCGCCCGCAGCCCGTGGACAGAGAATGAGCAGTTCTTC. Combining the CDR3 with reference TRBV5-1 and TRBJ2-1 gives the whole variable domain KAGVTQTPRYLIKTRGQQVTLSCSPISGHRSVSWYQQTPGQGLQFLFEYFSETQRNKGNFPGRFSGRQFSNSRSEMNVSTLELGDSALYLCARSPWTENEQFFGPGTRLTVL.

This clonotype was seen more than once but under ten times. The genes are TRBV18 and TRBJ1-1; a possible D gene is TRBD1 (6 bases). From germline, CDR1 is KGHSH and CDR2 LQKENI. This CDR3 is built from 17 residues. V lost 3 bases, J lost 1 base, and 18 bases lay in between. The CDR3 protein is CASSPIQIRGGNTEAFF. The CDR3 DNA reads as TGTGCCAGCTCACCGATACAAATCAGGGGTGGGAACACTGAAGCTTTCTTT. The full variable domain, in which reference TRBV18 and TRBJ1-1 provide the parts outside the CDR3, is NAGVMQNPRHLVRRRGQEARLRCSPMKGHSHVYWYRQLPEEGLKFMVYLQKENIIDESGMPKERFSAEFPKEGPSILRIQQVVRGDSAAYFCASSPIQIRGGNTEAFFGQGTRLTVV.

This clonotype was counted ten times or more. In nucleotides, the CDR3 is TGTGCCAGCAGCGCAAACGCGGAGGGCTACACCTTC. The encoded protein is CASSANAEGYTF. This chain connects TRBV7-2 to TRBJ1-2; D not resolved. V lost 5 bases to trimming and J lost 8 bases, with 12 bases between them. Germline CDR1 is SGHTA and CDR2 is FQGNSA. CDR3 length: 12 amino acids. Filled out from reference TRBV7-2 and TRBJ1-2, the complete variable domain reads GAGVSQSPSNKVTEKGKDVELRCDPISGHTALYWYRQSLGQGLEFLIYFQGNSAPDKSGLPSDRFSAERTGGSVSTLTIQRTQQEDSAVYLCASSANAEGYTFGSGTRLTVV.

The V call is TRBV20-1, the J call TRBJ2-5; D is unresolved. V was clipped by 0 bases and J by 2 bases, with 16 bases between them. This CDR3 has 16 amino acids. CDR1 and CDR2 from the germline V gene are DFQATT and SNEGSKA (reference sequence). CDR3 sequence: CSAREWVESGQETQYF. CDR3 coding DNA: TGCAGTGCTAGAGAATGGGTTGAGTCGGGTCAAGAGACCCAGTACTTC.